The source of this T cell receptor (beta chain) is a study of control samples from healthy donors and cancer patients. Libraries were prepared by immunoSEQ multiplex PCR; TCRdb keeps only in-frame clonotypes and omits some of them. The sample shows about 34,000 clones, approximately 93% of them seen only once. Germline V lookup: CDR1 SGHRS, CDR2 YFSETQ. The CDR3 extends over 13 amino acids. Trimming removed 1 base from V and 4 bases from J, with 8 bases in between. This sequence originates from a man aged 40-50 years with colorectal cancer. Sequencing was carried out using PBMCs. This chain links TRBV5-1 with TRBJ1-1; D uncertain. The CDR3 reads CASSLSVGTEAFF. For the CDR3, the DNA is TGCGCCAGCAGCTTGAGTGTGGGCACTGAAGCTTTCTTT. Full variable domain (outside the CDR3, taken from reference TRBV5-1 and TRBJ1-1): KAGVTQTPRYLIKTRGQQVTLSCSPISGHRSVSWYQQTPGQGLQFLFEYFSETQRNKGNFPGRFSGRQFSNSRSEMNVSTLELGDSALYLCASSLSVGTEAFFGQGTRLTVV.